This T cell receptor (beta chain) is from a study of CD8+ T cells in alopecia areata. Study-wide results and limits: Among the top 100, expanded CD8+ clones were significantly decreased by tofacitinib, as was scalp clonality. Normal skin's resident alphabeta T cells are also sequenced in scalp samples. Persistence of many expanded lesional clones was seen in scalp and blood during tofacitinib. Mouse data revealed clearer TCR sharing than patient data did, a gap possibly tied to HLA.

Germline V gene lookup returns CDR1 KGHSH and CDR2 LQKENI. The CDR3 sequence is 15 residues long. V dropped 3 bases and J dropped 2; count of bases not matched to a gene: 3. This clone has just a few counts. As yet, its antigen is unknown. Treatment indicated: oral pan-JAK inhibitor, 5-10 mg twice daily. Sequencing used cDNA as its template, made by extracting RNA and reverse transcribing it. TCRdb keeps only in-frame clones here, not all; method: immunoSEQ multiplex PCR. Counted here are over 100,000 clones, about half occurring once; the ten biggest clones make up roughly 0.5%. The chain couples TRBV18 to TRBJ2-1; 8 bases are shared with TRBD1. The specimen was CD4+ T cells sorted from blood, collected at week 4, from a patient treated with tofacitinib. The sequence came from a human donor with alopecia areata. The CDR3 DNA sequence: TGTGCCAGCTCACCTACAGGGGGGACCTACAATGAGCAGTTCTTC. Its protein product is CASSPTGGTYNEQFF.